Listed below are T cell receptor beta chains from one sample, sequenced in a study of T cells in Graves' hyperthyroidism and ophthalmopathy. TCRdb re-called the multiplex PCR reads through MiXCR, storing one row per CDR3 protein. The table lists about half a million distinct CDR3 sequences, around 22% of them singletons. Sequencing was performed on blood. These receptors originate from a woman in her twenties or thirties with Graves' ophthalmopathy. Both conserved end residues are part of each CDR3. A D gene is named only where the DNA matches it firmly. Some rows mark clone size as missing; the rest say once, few, many or name a class of expanded clone.

d_call	clone_size	cdr3_length	v_call	j_call	cdr3_aa	cdr3_nt
TRBD1	NA	17	TRBV11-1	TRBJ1-5	CASSAAGQGGTYQPQHF	TGTGCCAGCTCCGCTGCGGGACAGGGAGGGACTTATCAGCCCCAGCATTTT
TRBD2	many	15	TRBV7-9	TRBJ2-7	CASSYIAGGAYEQYF	TGTGCCAGCAGCTACATAGCGGGGGGCGCCTACGAGCAGTACTTC
NA	few	13	TRBV3-1	TRBJ1-1	CASSQGFRTEAFF	TGTGCCAGCAGCCAGGGTTTCCGGACTGAAGCTTTCTTT
NA	many	16	TRBV6-5	TRBJ2-5	CASNSKGGQYEETQYF	TGTGCCAGCAACTCGAAAGGGGGGCAGTACGAAGAGACCCAGTACTTC
TRBD2	many	11	TRBV6-5	TRBJ2-7	CASRREGEQYF	TGTGCCAGCAGGCGGGAGGGCGAGCAGTACTTC
TRBD1	NA	17	TRBV5-1	TRBJ1-1	CASSLRGQGDMNTEAFF	TGCGCCAGCAGCTTGAGGGGACAGGGGGATATGAACACTGAAGCTTTCTTT
NA	many	13	TRBV29-1	TRBJ1-3	CSVVETGRNTIYF	TGCAGCGTTGTGGAGACAGGTAGAAACACCATATATTTT
NA	many	13	TRBV28	TRBJ1-2	CASRGQGHYGYTF	TGTGCCAGCAGGGGTCAGGGGCACTATGGCTACACCTTC
TRBD1	NA	15	TRBV29-1	TRBJ2-5	CSVEGTGEGQETQYF	TGCAGCGTTGAAGGGACAGGGGAAGGCCAAGAGACCCAGTACTTC
NA	many	11	TRBV29-1	TRBJ2-7	CSAGVVDEQYF	TGCAGCGCAGGAGTGGTGGACGAGCAGTACTTC
NA	many	14	TRBV12-3/TRBV12-4	TRBJ1-1	CASSFARAAVEAFF	TGTGCCAGCAGTTTTGCTCGGGCCGCGGTTGAAGCTTTCTTT
NA	many	16	TRBV7-3	TRBJ2-5	CASSLNARGNQETQYF	TGTGCCAGCAGCTTAAACGCCAGGGGAAATCAAGAGACCCAGTACTTC
NA	many	16	TRBV15	TRBJ2-7	CATSRPARENPYEQYF	TGTGCCACCAGCAGGCCAGCGAGAGAGAATCCTTACGAGCAGTACTTC
TRBD1	many	12	TRBV29-1	TRBJ1-1	CSVGGGSTEAFF	TGCAGCGTTGGAGGGGGCAGTACTGAAGCTTTCTTT
NA	many	14	TRBV19	TRBJ1-5	CASSKAGWNQPQHF	TGTGCCAGTAGTAAAGCAGGGTGGAATCAGCCCCAGCATTTT
NA	few	14	TRBV29-1	TRBJ2-5	CSVPVAGPQETQYF	TGCAGCGTCCCCGTGGCAGGACCTCAAGAGACCCAGTACTTC
TRBD1	NA	15	TRBV11-2	TRBJ1-5	CASSSTTGKRQPQHF	TGTGCCAGCAGCAGTACGACAGGGAAGAGGCAGCCCCAGCATTTT
TRBD1	many	16	TRBV2	TRBJ1-5	CASRTPQGQGNQPQHF	TGTGCCAGCCGAACCCCCCAAGGACAGGGCAATCAGCCCCAGCATTTT
NA	NA	15	TRBV6-2/TRBV6-3	TRBJ2-7	CASRLPRRALHEQYF	TGTGCCAGCAGATTACCACGCAGGGCTCTTCACGAGCAGTACTTC
NA	once	15	TRBV29-1	TRBJ2-5	CSVDISRGRQETQYF	TGCAGCGTTGACATTTCCAGGGGGAGGCAAGAGACCCAGTACTTC
NA	few	9	TRBV20-1	TRBJ1-2	CLRGDGYTF	TGTCTGAGAGGGGACGGCTACACCTTC
TRBD1	many	15	TRBV2	TRBJ1-2	CASKKGQGSFYGYTF	TGTGCCAGCAAGAAAGGACAGGGATCGTTTTATGGCTACACCTTC
TRBD1	many	14	TRBV27	TRBJ2-5	CASSPQGQEETQYF	TGTGCCAGCAGTCCCCAGGGACAGGAAGAGACCCAGTACTTC
NA	many	12	TRBV27	TRBJ1-1	CASSPGGREAFF	TGTGCCAGCAGTCCGGGAGGGAGGGAAGCTTTCTTT
NA	NA	12	TRBV6-1	TRBJ1-2	CASRTGFGGYTF	TGTGCCAGTCGGACGGGATTTGGGGGCTACACCTTC
NA	many	16	TRBV2	TRBJ1-3	CASSGQVLSSGNTIYF	TGTGCCAGCAGTGGGCAGGTGTTGAGCTCTGGAAACACCATATATTTT
NA	many	14	TRBV2	TRBJ1-1	CASSAGFPDTEAFF	TGTGCCAGCAGTGCTGGGTTTCCGGACACTGAAGCTTTCTTT
NA	few	14	TRBV7-9	TRBJ2-5	CASSRTAVQETQYF	TGTGCCAGCAGTCGCACAGCAGTTCAAGAGACCCAGTACTTC
NA	many	16	TRBV24-1	TRBJ1-3	CATSDPGSGNGNTIYF	TGTGCCACCAGTGACCCCGGCTCGGGTAATGGAAACACCATATATTTT
NA	NA	17	TRBV6-5	TRBJ2-5	CASSYSGRGGLQETQYF	TGTGCCAGCAGTTACTCTGGCAGAGGGGGTTTACAAGAGACCCAGTACTTC
NA	NA	13	TRBV20-1	TRBJ1-1	CSATPRDRTEAFF	TGCAGTGCTACCCCCAGGGACCGCACTGAAGCTTTCTTT
TRBD1	few	14	TRBV30	TRBJ1-2	CAWSVRGGGYGYTF	TGTGCCTGGAGTGTACGAGGGGGCGGCTATGGCTACACCTTC
NA	NA	13	TRBV28	TRBJ1-2	CASRTGPLYGYTF	TGTGCCAGCAGAACAGGGCCCCTTTATGGCTACACCTTC
NA	many	13	TRBV6-1	TRBJ1-1	CASIGGVMAEAFF	TGTGCCAGCATAGGCGGGGTGATGGCTGAAGCTTTCTTT
TRBD2	many	15	TRBV20-1	TRBJ2-5	CSASRTAGGQETQYF	TGCAGTGCTTCACGGACAGCGGGGGGCCAAGAGACCCAGTACTTC
NA	many	13	TRBV30	TRBJ1-1	CAWNGGHAPEAFF	TGTGCCTGGAATGGGGGCCATGCACCTGAAGCTTTCTTT
TRBD2	few	15	TRBV29-1	TRBJ2-4	CSVEQNSGLANIKYF	TGCAGCGTTGAGCAGAATTCGGGACTAGCGAACATTAAGTACTTC
TRBD1	many	15	TRBV11-3	TRBJ2-7	CASSLEDRGSYEQYF	TGTGCCAGCAGCTTAGAGGACAGGGGATCCTACGAGCAGTACTTC
NA	many	14	TRBV6-1	TRBJ2-2	CASSGQIDTGELFF	TGTGCCAGCAGTGGCCAGATAGACACCGGGGAGCTGTTTTTT
TRBD2	many	15	TRBV6-1	TRBJ2-2	CASSPSGGNTGELFF	TGTGCCAGCAGTCCTAGCGGGGGAAACACCGGGGAGCTGTTTTTT
NA	few	15	TRBV3-1	TRBJ1-5	CASSQGGYSNQPQHF	TGTGCCAGCAGCCAAGGGGGTTATAGCAATCAGCCCCAGCATTTT
NA	NA	15	TRBV19	TRBJ2-2	CASSIARTNTGEPFF	TGTGCCAGTAGTATAGCGCGGACGAACACCGGCGAGCCGTTTTTT